A single sample gave rise to the 2 T cell receptor beta chains below, sequenced in a study of blood T cell repertoires in COVID-19. Clones were sequenced by immunoSEQ multiplex PCR, and TCRdb holds only the in-frame ones, with some missing. The sample holds approximately 100,000 clones; more than 60% are singletons and the top ten take 20%. Sequencing was done on a sample of peripheral blood. Receptors originate from a man between 65 and 79 years old with active or convalescent COVID-19.

The CDR3 loop is CASSFLGGDTDTQYF. In DNA form, the CDR3 reads TGTGCCAGCAGCTTTTTAGGGGGCGATACAGATACGCAGTATTTT. V gene TRBV5-5 combines with J gene TRBJ2-3; 7 bases map to TRBD1. The germline gives CDR1 SGHKS, CDR2 YYEKEE (reference sequence). This CDR3 is built from 15 residues. V lost 2 bases to trimming and J lost 3 bases; unmatched junction nucleotides: 6. The complete variable domain, with remaining parts taken from reference TRBV5-5 and TRBJ2-3, reads DAGVTQSPTHLIKTRGQQVTLRCSPISGHKSVSWYQQVLGQGPQFIFQYYEKEERGRGNFPDRFSARQFPNYSSELNVNALLLGDSALYLCASSFLGGDTDTQYFGPGTRLTVL.

V and J are TRBV6-2 or TRBV6-3 and TRBJ1-5; weak D call: TRBD1 (6 bases). The CDR3 consists of 13 residues. Per germline, CDR1 MNHEY and CDR2 SVGEGT. The V gene lost 5 bases and the J gene lost 3 bases, with 8 bases spanning the gap. The CDR3 DNA is TGTGCCAGCAGTACAGGGTCCAATCAGCCCCAGCATTTT. This translates into CASSTGSNQPQHF.